The rows below give T cell receptor beta chains drawn from one sample of a study of blood T cell repertoires in COVID-19. Sequencing was performed with immunoSEQ multiplex PCR; in TCRdb, only in-frame clones are kept and a portion is missing. This table has approximately 17,000 clones, approximately 88% appearing once. Sequencing was performed on PBMCs or T cells enriched from blood (not recorded which). These receptors all stem from a woman aged 25-40 years who had recovered from COVID-19. The CDR3 runs from the conserved cysteine through the conserved F or W. Fields, in order: J gene, clone size, D gene, V gene, CDR3 protein, CDR3 DNA. A D gene is named only where the DNA matches it firmly. The size of a clone is reported for some rows only, either as once, few or many, or as a class for expanded clones.

TRBJ2-7 | . | . | TRBV14 | CASSQDWAAEQYF | TGTGCCAGCAGCCAAGATTGGGCTGCCGAGCAGTACTTC
TRBJ1-2 | . | . | TRBV2 | CASSEVGAGANYGYTF | TGTGCCAGCAGTGAAGTAGGGGCTGGAGCTAACTATGGCTACACCTTC
TRBJ2-1 | . | TRBD1 | TRBV5-4 | CASSDRDRGQNEQFF | TGTGCCAGCAGCGACCGGGACAGGGGGCAAAATGAGCAGTTCTTC
TRBJ2-1 | once | TRBD2 | TRBV19 | CASSTRGGTYNEQFF | TGTGCCAGTAGTACGCGCGGGGGGACATACAATGAGCAGTTCTTC
TRBJ2-2 | . | . | TRBV5-4 | CASSELANTGELFF | TGTGCCAGCAGCGAACTAGCTAACACCGGGGAGCTGTTTTTT
TRBJ2-5 | . | TRBD1 | TRBV24-1 | CATSDGPRDRGLKTQYF | TGTGCCACCAGTGATGGACCCCGGGACAGGGGGCTTAAGACCCAGTACTTC
TRBJ2-7 | . | TRBD2 | TRBV5-4 | CASSRTSGGGAYEQYF | TGTGCCAGCAGCAGAACTAGCGGGGGGGGCGCCTACGAGCAGTACTTC
TRBJ2-3 | few | . | TRBV5-4 | CASSLLSGTSTDTQYF | TGTGCCAGCAGCTTACTTTCAGGGACTAGCACAGATACGCAGTATTTT
TRBJ1-2 | . | . | TRBV12-5 | CASGFRSGGFGVVRGYTF | TGTGCTAGTGGTTTTCGGTCGGGAGGGTTTGGCGTGGTCCGGGGCTACACCTTC
TRBJ1-1 | once | TRBD1 | TRBV6-2/TRBV6-3 | CASSYRGGSTEAFF | TGTGCCAGCAGTTACAGAGGGGGCTCCACTGAAGCTTTCTTT